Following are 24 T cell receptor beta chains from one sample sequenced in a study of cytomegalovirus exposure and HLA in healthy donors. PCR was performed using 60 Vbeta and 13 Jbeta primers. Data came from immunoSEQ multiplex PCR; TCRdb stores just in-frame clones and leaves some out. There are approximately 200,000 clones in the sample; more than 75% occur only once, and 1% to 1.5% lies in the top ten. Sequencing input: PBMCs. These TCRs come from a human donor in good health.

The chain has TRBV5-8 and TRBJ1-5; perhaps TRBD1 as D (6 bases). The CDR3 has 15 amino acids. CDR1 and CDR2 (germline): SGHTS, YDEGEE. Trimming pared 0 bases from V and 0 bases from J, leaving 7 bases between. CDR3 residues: CASSLADSSNQPQHF. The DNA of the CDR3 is TGTGCCAGCAGCTTGGCGGACAGTAGCAATCAGCCCCAGCATTTT.

The CDR3 loop reads CASSPTQNSNQPQHF. CDR3 nucleotides: TGTGCCAGCTCACCGACTCAAAATAGCAATCAGCCCCAGCATTTT. J is TRBJ1-5 and V is TRBV18, with D unresolved. The CDR3 consists of 15 residues. In germline, CDR1 is KGHSH, CDR2 LQKENI. The V end was cut by 3 bases, the J end by 0 bases, with 9 bases between.

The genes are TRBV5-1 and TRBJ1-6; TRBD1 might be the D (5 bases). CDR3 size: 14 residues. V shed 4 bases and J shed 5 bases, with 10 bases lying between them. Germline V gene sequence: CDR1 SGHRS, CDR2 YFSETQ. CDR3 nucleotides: TGCGCCAGCAGCCCGGTAGGGGATAATTCACCCCTCCACTTT. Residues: CASSPVGDNSPLHF.

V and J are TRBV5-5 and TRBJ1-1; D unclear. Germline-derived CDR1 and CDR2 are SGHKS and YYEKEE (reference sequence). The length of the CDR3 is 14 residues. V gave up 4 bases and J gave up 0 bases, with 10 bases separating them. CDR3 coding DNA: TGTGCCAGCAGCCGAGGGTCGGTGAACACTGAAGCTTTCTTT. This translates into CASSRGSVNTEAFF.

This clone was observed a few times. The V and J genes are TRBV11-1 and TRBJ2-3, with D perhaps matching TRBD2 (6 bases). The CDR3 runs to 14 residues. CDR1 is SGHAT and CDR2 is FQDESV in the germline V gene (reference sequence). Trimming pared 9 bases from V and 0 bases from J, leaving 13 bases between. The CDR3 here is CASAHGRSTDTQYF. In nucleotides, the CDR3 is TGTGCCAGTGCCCACGGGAGAAGCACAGATACGCAGTATTTT. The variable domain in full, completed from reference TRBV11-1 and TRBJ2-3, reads EAEVAQSPRYKITEKSQAVAFWCDPISGHATLYWYRQILGQGPELLVQFQDESVVDDSQLPKDRFSAERLKGVDSTLKIQPAELGDSAMYLCASAHGRSTDTQYFGPGTRLTVL.

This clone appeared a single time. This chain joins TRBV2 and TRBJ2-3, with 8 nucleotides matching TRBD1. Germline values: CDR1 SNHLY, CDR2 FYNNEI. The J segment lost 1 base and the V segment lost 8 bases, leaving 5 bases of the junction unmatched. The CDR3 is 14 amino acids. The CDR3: CASRQGSGTDTQYF. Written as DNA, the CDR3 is TGTGCCAGCCGACAGGGGTCAGGCACAGATACGCAGTATTTT.

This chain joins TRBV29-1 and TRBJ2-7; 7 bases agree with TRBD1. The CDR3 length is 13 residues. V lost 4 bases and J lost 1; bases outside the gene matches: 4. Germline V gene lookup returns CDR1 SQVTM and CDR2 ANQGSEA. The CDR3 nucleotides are TGCAGCGTTGTAACAGGGGATTCCTACGAGCAGTACTTC. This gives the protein CSVVTGDSYEQYF.

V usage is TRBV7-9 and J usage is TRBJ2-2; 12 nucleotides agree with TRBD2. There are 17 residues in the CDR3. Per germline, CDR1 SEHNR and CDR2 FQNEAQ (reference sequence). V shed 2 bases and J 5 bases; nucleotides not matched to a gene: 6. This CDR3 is CASSLLLAGGFTGELFF. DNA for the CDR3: TGTGCCAGCAGCTTACTCCTAGCGGGAGGGTTTACCGGGGAGCTGTTTTTT.

CDR3 amino acids: CASSPTSGRPSSYNEQFF. The DNA of the CDR3 is TGTGCCAGCAGTCCGACTAGCGGGCGACCGAGCTCCTACAATGAGCAGTTCTTC. The chain is built from TRBV25-1 and TRBJ2-1; 10 nucleotides line up with TRBD2. Germline V lookup: CDR1 MGHDK, CDR2 SYGVNS. The CDR3 covers 18 residues. V lost 5 bases and J lost 0; bases outside the gene matches: 10.

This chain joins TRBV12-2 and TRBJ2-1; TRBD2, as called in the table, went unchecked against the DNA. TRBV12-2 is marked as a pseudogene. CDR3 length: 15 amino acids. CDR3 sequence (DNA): TGTGCAAGTCGCTTCGGCGGGCCAGCGTACAATGAGCAGTTCTTC. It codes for CASRFGGPAYNEQFF.

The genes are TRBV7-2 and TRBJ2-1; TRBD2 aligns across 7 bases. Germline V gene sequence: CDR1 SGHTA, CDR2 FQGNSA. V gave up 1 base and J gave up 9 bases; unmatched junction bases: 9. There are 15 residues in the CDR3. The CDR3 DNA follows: TGTGCCAGCAGCTTAGGAGGGAGGGCTAGCGGTGAGCAGTTCTTC. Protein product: CASSLGGRASGEQFF.

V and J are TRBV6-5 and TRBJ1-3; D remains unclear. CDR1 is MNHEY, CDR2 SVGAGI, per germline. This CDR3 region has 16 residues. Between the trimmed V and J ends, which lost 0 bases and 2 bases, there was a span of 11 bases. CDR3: CASSYSGFGPGNTIYF. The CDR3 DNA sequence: TGTGCCAGCAGTTACTCGGGCTTTGGCCCTGGAAACACCATATATTTT.

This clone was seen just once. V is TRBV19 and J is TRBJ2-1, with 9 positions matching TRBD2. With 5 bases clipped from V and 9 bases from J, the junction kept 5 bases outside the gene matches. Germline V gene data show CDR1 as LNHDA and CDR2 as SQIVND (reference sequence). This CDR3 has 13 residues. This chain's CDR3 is CASSPGLAFEQFF. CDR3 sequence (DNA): TGTGCCAGTAGTCCGGGACTAGCTTTTGAGCAGTTCTTC. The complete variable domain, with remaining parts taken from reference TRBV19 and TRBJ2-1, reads DGGITQSPKYLFRKEGQNVTLSCEQNLNHDAMYWYRQDPGQGLRLIYYSQIVNDFQKGDIAEGYSVSREKKESFPLTVTSAQKNPTAFYLCASSPGLAFEQFFGPGTRLTVL.

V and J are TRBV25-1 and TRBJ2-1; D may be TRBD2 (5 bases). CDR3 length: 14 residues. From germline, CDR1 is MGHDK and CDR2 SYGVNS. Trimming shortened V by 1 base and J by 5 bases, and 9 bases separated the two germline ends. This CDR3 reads CASSESTRDNEQFF. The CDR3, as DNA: TGTGCCAGCAGTGAATCAACTAGAGACAATGAGCAGTTCTTC.

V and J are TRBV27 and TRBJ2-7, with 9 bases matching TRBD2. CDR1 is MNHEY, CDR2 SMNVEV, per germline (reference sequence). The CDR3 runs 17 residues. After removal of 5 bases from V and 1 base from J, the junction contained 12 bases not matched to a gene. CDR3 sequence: CASSTQIGSGSSYEQYF. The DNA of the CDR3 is TGTGCCAGCAGTACCCAGATTGGTAGCGGGAGTTCCTACGAGCAGTACTTC.

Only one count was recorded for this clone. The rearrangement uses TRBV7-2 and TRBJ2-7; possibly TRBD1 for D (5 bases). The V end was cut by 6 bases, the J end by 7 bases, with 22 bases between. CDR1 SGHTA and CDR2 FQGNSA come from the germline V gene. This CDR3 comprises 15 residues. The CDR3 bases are TGTGCCAGCAGACCTAGACAGTCCGGTGATCTGGAGCAGTACTTC. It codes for CASRPRQSGDLEQYF.

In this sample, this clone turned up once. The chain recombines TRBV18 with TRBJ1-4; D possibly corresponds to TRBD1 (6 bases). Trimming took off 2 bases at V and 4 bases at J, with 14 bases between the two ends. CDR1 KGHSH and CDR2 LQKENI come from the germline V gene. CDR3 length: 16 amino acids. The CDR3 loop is CASSPSRQALNEKLFF. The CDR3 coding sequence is TGTGCCAGCTCACCATCGCGACAGGCACTTAATGAAAAACTGTTTTTT. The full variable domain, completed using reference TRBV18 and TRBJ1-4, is NAGVMQNPRHLVRRRGQEARLRCSPMKGHSHVYWYRQLPEEGLKFMVYLQKENIIDESGMPKERFSAEFPKEGPSILRIQQVVRGDSAAYFCASSPSRQALNEKLFFGSGTQLSVL.

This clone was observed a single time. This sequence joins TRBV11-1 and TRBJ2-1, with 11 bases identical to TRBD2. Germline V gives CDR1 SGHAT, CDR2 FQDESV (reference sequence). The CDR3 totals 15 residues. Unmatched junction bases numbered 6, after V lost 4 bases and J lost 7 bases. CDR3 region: CASSSSSGRWNEQFF. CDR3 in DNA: TGTGCCAGCAGCTCCTCTAGCGGGAGGTGGAATGAGCAGTTCTTC.

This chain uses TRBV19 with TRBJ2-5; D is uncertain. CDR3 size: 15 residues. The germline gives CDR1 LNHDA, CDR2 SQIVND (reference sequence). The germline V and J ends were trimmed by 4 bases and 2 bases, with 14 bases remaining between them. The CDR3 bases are TGTGCCAGTAGTAGCGGCTTCAGCCGTCAAGAGACCCAGTACTTC. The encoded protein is CASSSGFSRQETQYF.

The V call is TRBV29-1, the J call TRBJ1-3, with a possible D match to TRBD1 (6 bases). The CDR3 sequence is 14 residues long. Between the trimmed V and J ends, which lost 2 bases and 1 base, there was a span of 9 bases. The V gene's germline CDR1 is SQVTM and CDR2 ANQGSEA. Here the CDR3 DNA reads TGCAGCGTTGAACCAGGGGCATCTGGAAACACCATATATTTT. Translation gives CSVEPGASGNTIYF.

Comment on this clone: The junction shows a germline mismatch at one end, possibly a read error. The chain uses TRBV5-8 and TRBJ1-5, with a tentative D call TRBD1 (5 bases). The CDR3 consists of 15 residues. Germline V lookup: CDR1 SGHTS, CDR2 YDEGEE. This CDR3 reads CASSTRGYVPQPRHF. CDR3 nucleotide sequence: TGTGCCAGCAGTACTCGGGGGTATGTTCCTCAGCCCCGGCATTTT.

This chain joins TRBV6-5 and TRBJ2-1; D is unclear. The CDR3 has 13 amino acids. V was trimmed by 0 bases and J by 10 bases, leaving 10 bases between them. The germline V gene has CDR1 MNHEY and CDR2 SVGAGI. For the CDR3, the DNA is TGTGCCAGCAGTTACTCGACTTACGACGAGCAGTTCTTC. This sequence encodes CASSYSTYDEQFF.

The CDR3 loop is CATDIPNTGELFF. The CDR3 DNA reads as TGTGCCACCGACATTCCGAACACCGGGGAGCTGTTTTTT. The J gene is TRBJ2-2, the V gene TRBV15; D gene unclear. The CDR3 length is 13 residues. Deletions cut 8 bases from V and 0 bases from J, with 7 bases between. From germline, CDR1 is LNHNV and CDR2 YYDKDF (reference sequence). Combining the CDR3 with reference TRBV15 and TRBJ2-2 gives the whole variable domain DAMVIQNPRYQVTQFGKPVTLSCSQTLNHNVMYWYQQKSSQAPKLLFHYYDKDFNNEADTPDNFQSRRPNTSFCFLDIRSPGLGDTAMYLCATDIPNTGELFFGEGSRLTVL.

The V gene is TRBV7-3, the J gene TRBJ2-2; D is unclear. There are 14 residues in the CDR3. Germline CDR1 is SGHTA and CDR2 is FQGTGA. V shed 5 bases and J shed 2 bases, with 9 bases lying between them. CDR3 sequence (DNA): TGTGCCAGCAGCATGACACTTAACACCGGGGAGCTGTTTTTT. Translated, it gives CASSMTLNTGELFF. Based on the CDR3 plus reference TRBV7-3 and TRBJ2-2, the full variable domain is GAGVSQTPSNKVTEKGKYVELRCDPISGHTALYWYRQSLGQGPEFLIYFQGTGAADDSGLPNDRFFAVRPEGSVSTLKIQRTERGDSAVYLCASSMTLNTGELFFGEGSRLTVL.